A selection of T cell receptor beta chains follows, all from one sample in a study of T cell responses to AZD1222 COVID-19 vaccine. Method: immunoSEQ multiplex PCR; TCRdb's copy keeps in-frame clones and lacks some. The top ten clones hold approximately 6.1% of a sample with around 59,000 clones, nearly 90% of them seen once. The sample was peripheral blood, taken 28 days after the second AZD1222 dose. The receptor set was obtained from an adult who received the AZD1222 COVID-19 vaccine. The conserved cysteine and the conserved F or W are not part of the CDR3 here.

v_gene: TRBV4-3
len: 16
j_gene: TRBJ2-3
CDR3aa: ASSQRFRAGAVTDTQY

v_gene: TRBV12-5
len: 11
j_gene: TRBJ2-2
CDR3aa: ASGSYGFGELF

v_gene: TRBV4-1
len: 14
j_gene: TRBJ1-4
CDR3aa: ASSQRDRGTNEKLF

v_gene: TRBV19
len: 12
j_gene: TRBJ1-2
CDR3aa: ASSIDGTNYGYT

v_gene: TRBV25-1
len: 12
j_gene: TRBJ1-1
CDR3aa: ASSLPGGNTEAF

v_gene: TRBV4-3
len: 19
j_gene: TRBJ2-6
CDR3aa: ASSQDSEAAVFSSGANVLT

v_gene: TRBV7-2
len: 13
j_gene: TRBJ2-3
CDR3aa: ASSLWRGGADTQY

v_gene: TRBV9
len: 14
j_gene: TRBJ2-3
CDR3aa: ASSPPGTSGTLMQY

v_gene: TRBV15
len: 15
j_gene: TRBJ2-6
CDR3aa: ATSTWTGRTGANVLT

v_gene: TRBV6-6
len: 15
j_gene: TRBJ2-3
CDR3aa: ASSRQRDFGITDTQY

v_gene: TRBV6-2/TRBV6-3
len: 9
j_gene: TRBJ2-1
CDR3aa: ASSPRLEQF

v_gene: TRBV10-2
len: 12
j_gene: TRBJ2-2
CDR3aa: ASGPGGLTGELF

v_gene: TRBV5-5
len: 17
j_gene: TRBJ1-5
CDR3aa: ASSYSPGQARRSNQPQH

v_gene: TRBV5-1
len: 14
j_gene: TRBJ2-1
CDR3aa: ASSLVPSGRYNEQF

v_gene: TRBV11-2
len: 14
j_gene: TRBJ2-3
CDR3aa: ASSLTSAWSPDTQY

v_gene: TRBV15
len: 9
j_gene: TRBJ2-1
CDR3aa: ATSSILEQF

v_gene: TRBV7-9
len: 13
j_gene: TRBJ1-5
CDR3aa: ASSSGRTYNQPQH

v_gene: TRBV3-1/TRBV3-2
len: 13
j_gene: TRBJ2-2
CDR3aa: ASSQGGVGTGELF

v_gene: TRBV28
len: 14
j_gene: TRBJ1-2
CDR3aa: ASSLYLGWGEGGYT

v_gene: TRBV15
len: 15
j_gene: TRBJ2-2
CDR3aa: ATSRIRGPTVSGELF

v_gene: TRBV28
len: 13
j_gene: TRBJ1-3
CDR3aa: ASSGNPGSGNTIY

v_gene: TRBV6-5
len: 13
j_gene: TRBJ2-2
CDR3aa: ASSYSKGNTGELF

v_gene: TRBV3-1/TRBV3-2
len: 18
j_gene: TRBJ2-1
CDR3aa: ASSQDAPVQTSGKVNEQF

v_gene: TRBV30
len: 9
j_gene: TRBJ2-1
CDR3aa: AWSVRDEQF

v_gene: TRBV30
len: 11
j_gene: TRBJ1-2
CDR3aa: AWTPGDNYGYT

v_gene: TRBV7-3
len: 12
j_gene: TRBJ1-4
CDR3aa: ASSLNQGAEKLF

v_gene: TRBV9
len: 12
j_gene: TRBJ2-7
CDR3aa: ASSVEPSSYEQY

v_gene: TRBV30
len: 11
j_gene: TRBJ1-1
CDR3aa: ARRDPGNTEAF

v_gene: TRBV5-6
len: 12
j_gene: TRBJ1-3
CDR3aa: ASSTFGGGNTIY

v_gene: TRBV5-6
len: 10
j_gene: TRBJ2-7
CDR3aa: ASSNLWVEQY

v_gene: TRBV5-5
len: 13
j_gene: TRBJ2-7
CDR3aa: ASSLFGDQASEQY

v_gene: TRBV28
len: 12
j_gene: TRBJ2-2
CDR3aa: ASSWDRDAGELF

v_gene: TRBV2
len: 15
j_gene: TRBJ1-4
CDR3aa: ASTRTGGIRTNEKLF

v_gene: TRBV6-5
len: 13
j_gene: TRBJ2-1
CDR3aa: ASSSLDFGVNEQF

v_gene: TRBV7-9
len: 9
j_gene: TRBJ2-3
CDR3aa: ASRITDTQY

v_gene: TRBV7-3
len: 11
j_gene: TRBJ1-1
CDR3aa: ASSLGGRSEAF

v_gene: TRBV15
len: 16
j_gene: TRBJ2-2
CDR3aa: ATSSPLGGQGSGGELF

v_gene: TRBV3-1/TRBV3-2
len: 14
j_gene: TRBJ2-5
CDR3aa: ASSQRLAGGGETQY

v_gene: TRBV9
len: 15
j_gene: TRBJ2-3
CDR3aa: ASSVRDRGMSTDTQY

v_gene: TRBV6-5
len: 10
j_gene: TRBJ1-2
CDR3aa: ASSTRGHGYT

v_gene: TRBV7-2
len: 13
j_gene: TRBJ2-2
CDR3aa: ASSLGGRSTGELF

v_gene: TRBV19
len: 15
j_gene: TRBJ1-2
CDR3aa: ASSTYQWRGTNYGYT

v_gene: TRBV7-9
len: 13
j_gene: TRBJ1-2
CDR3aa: ASSARDRATYGYT

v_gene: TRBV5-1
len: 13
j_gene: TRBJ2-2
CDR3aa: ASSFRQGSTGELF

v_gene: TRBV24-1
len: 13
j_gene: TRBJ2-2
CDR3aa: ATSDFYKGTGELF

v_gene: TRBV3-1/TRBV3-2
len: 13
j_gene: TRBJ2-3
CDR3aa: ASSQTWGGRDTQY

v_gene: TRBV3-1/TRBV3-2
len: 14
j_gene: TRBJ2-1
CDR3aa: ASSPTGLQKNNEQF

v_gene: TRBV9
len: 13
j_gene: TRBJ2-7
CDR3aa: ASSVGLAGVHEQY

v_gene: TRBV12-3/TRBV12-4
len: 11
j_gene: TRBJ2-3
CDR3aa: ASSAQGTDTQY

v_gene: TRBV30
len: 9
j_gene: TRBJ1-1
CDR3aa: AWSQGAEAF

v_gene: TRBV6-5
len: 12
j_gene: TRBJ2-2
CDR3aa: ASSYRTNTGELF